One sample yielded the 8 T cell receptor beta chains listed below, sequenced in a study of identical twins. TCRdb re-called the 5' RACE reads with MiXCR, one entry per CDR3 protein. Of 200,000 to 250,000 distinct CDR3 sequences detected, roughly 13% appear once; the ten largest clones hold around 4%. The same sample was also studied in work on yellow fever vaccine responses in identical twins.

Sequenced input: memory (CD45RO+) T cells sorted from blood. The receptors derive from a woman in her late teens or twenties in good health.

This clonotype has a count of ten or more. The CDR3 region has the DNA TGTGCCAGCAGCTCGCCCGGGACGGAATACAATGAGCAGTTCTTC. It is translated as CASSSPGTEYNEQFF. The chain combines TRBV5-6 with TRBJ2-1; tentatively, D is TRBD1 or TRBD2 (5 bases each). From germline, CDR1 is SGHDT and CDR2 YYEEEE. This CDR3 comprises 15 residues. The V end lost 3 bases, the J end lost 4 bases, and 14 bases lay between the germline ends.

The chain carries TRBV2 and TRBJ2-7; D perhaps matches TRBD1 (5 bases). V shed 7 bases and J shed 0 bases, with 13 bases lying between them. Germline lookup yields CDR1 SNHLY and CDR2 FYNNEI. The length of the CDR3 is 14 residues. DNA of the CDR3: TGTGCCAGCAAAGCAGACAGTCTCTCCTACGAGCAGTACTTC. The encoded protein is CASKADSLSYEQYF.

This clonotype was seen more than once but under ten times. V usage is TRBV2 and J usage is TRBJ2-2, with TRBD2 matching over 13 bases. CDR3 length equals 16 residues. J gave up 11 bases and V 5 bases, and 11 bases lay outside the gene matches. CDR1 and CDR2 (germline): SNHLY, FYNNEI. As DNA, the CDR3 is TGTGCCAGCAGTAACCAGGGACTAGCGGGACCGGTAGAGCTGTTTTTT. Residues: CASSNQGLAGPVELFF.

In the case of this clonotype: An end of the junction does not agree with germline; a read error may underlie this. The chain joins TRBV11-1 to TRBJ2-6, with D perhaps matching TRBD2 (6 bases). CDR3 length: 15 residues. Germline V gene sequence: CDR1 SGHAT, CDR2 FQDESV (reference sequence). The CDR3 region is CASSVADLGANVLTF. In nucleotides, the CDR3 is TGTGCCAGCAGCGTAGCGGATCTTGGGGCCAACGTCCTGACTTTC.

A few counts support this clonotype. The chain recombines TRBV6-1 with TRBJ2-5, with 11 bases aligning to TRBD2. The CDR3 sequence is 16 residues long. The V gene's germline CDR1 is MNHNS and CDR2 SASEGT. The V gene end was trimmed by 6 bases and the J gene end by 4 bases; junction bases not matched to a gene: 10. The CDR3 loop is CASRTTSGAGGETQYF. Written as DNA, the CDR3 is TGTGCCAGCAGGACGACTAGCGGGGCAGGGGGAGAGACCCAGTACTTC.

V usage is TRBV15 and J usage is TRBJ1-5; maybe TRBD1 (6 bases). The V and J ends lost 5 bases and 4 bases respectively, with 15 bases between them. The CDR3 has 15 residues. CDR1 and CDR2 (germline): LNHNV, YYDKDF (reference sequence). This CDR3 is CATSARPQGNQPQHF. CDR3 coding DNA: TGTGCCACCAGCGCCCGGCCCCAGGGGAATCAGCCCCAGCATTTT.

This clonotype was detected only a few times. The chain carries TRBV5-1 and TRBJ2-7; 16 bases line up with TRBD2. Germline CDR1 is SGHRS and CDR2 is YFSETQ. The CDR3 covers 17 residues. V shed 4 bases, J shed 2 bases, and the junction held 6 bases outside the gene matches. CDR3 sequence: CASSRGTSGGGAYEQYF. CDR3 bases: TGCGCCAGCAGCCGAGGGACTAGCGGGGGGGGAGCCTACGAGCAGTACTTC.

V usage is TRBV11-2 and J usage is TRBJ2-1; 8 bases are shared with TRBD2. Germline V gene sequence: CDR1 SGHAT, CDR2 FQNNGV. CDR3 size: 15 residues. Losses at the gene ends were 0 bases for V and 4 bases for J; bases not matched to a gene: 2. CDR3: CASSLEGLGYNEQFF. DNA for the CDR3: TGTGCCAGCAGCTTAGAGGGACTAGGGTACAATGAGCAGTTCTTC.